This TCR beta chain was observed in a study of immune evolution from preneoplasia to lung adenocarcinoma (dated by TCRdb to about 2021). Notes on the research overall: HLA loss of heterozygosity was found in less than 8% of AIS, 15% of MIA and 25% to 40% of ADC lesions, and in no AAH lesions. The overall cohort comprised around 48 patients with pulmonary nodules who underwent surgical resection. Sample size was based on specimen availability rather than a prior power calculation. According to the study, some 97 samples were used for TCR sequencing. The study profiled immune contexture across lung adenocarcinoma precursors and invasive adenocarcinoma using immune gene expression, TCR sequencing and multiplex immunofluorescence. POLYSOLVER was used to infer class I HLA alleles from exome data, and LOHHLA was used to detect allele-specific HLA loss. The immune data were combined with whole exome sequencing and methylation data from the same cohort of nodules. Resected precursor lesions (AAH, AIS, MIA) and invasive adenocarcinomas were compared against paired morphologically normal lung tissue. The TCR sequencing data were obtained from a few dozen patients. Findings and caveats that apply to the study as a whole: Because all patients came from Japan and China, whether the findings apply to Western populations was uncertain. Normal lung had the highest top T cell clone frequencies, which appeared to decline progressively from AAH through AIS, MIA and invasive adenocarcinoma. The findings were based on association rather than direct causation, and larger cohorts with long-term follow-up and longitudinal biopsies were deemed needed. T cell clonality was highest in KRAS-mutant nodules compared with EGFR-mutant or double wild-type lesions. The highest clonality was observed in normal lung, whereas higher T cell density and diversity but lower clonality appeared to be present in later-stage lesions.

Resection was performed on patients in Japan or China between about 2013 and 2017. The histologic diagnosis of each case was independently confirmed on H&E slides by two lung cancer pathologists. For nucleic acid extraction, premalignant or tumor cells were enriched by macro-dissection following pathologic assessment. The AllPrep DNA/RNA FFPE Kit was used to isolate DNA from FFPE tissue. The CDR3 runs 14 residues from the cysteine to the phenylalanine. CDR3 DNA is the only sequence kept; it has 42 bases, read in frame from the first base. In the germline V gene, CDR1 corresponds to MRHNA and CDR2 to SNTAGT. Cut back by 7 bases and 1 base, the V and J ends lie 10 bases apart. The immunoSEQ hsTCRbeta Kit was used to sequence TCR beta CDR3 regions from DNA. The paper's data handling went like this. TCR sequencing data were analysed with the ImmunoSEQ Analyzer. T cell clonality was defined as 1 minus Pielou's evenness computed on productive rearrangements. T cell diversity was measured with the inverse Simpson index on productive templates. T cell density was defined as TCR beta template counts normalized to usable DNA, with usable DNA estimated by amplifying and sequencing housekeeping genes. Two-sided Kruskal-Wallis tests were used to compare TCR metrics between histologic stages. In its TCRdb copy, this immuneACCESS table keeps in-frame sequences only and misses some clones. Where compared with another copy, unresolved V genes explain less than half of these, and the others have no known cause. V and J calls plus clone size are reproduced from that table; the DNA served to infer D and trimming. For this sample there are around 10,000 clones; about four fifths appear just once. The top ten constitute about 5% of the sample.

Points on this clone: Its antigen is still unknown. No base quality values were provided; no much bigger clone lies one nucleotide off.

The sample comprised FFPE minimally invasive lung adenocarcinoma tissue. The cell subset or site label on this specimen signifies: micro-invasive lung adenocarcinoma (MIA). This TCR derives from an older person with lung adenocarcinoma. Some clones in this sample may be carry-over from other donors' samples. The V and J genes are TRBV6-4 and TRBJ2-2; TRBD1 could be the D gene, as 5 bases match. CDR3 protein: CASKTDWNTGELFF. The DNA sequence is as follows: TGTGCCAGCAAGACAGACTGGAACACCGGGGAGCTGTTTTTT.